This T cell receptor beta chain emerged from a study of shared clonotypes between healthy human individuals. Germline values: CDR1 WSHSY, CDR2 SAAADI. This CDR3 region has 17 residues. V lost 3 bases and J lost 2; bases outside the gene matches: 7. Data came from immunoSEQ multiplex PCR; TCRdb stores just in-frame clones and leaves some out. The sample lists millions of clones; about 95% were seen once. Naive CD8 cells lacked CD45RO, underwent positive selection for CCR7 and left out terminally differentiated effector memory CD45RA+ cells. This clonotype was obtained from a man between 18 and 29 years old in good health. The sequencing input was naive CD8+ T cells sorted from blood. V gene TRBV10-2 combines with J gene TRBJ2-1; 10 bases map to TRBD2. The CDR3 spells CASSEPSGSRTYNEQFF. The DNA of the CDR3 is TGCGCCAGCAGTGAACCTAGCGGGAGTCGAACCTACAATGAGCAGTTCTTC.